The 7 T cell receptor beta chains reported below all come from one sample, sequenced in a study of blood T cell repertoires in COVID-19. The protocol was immunoSEQ multiplex PCR, while the TCRdb copy is restricted to in-frame clones and leaves out a portion. The sample has about 110,000 clones, around four fifths seen once; the top ten hold about 3.8%. Input material: peripheral blood. The receptor source for this set is a woman aged 65 to 85 with acute or convalescent COVID-19.

CDR3 residues: CASKTGENTGELFF. DNA for the CDR3: TGTGCCAGTAAGACAGGGGAGAACACCGGGGAGCTGTTTTTT. The chain couples TRBV19 to TRBJ2-2; 8 nucleotides agree with TRBD1. This CDR3 spans 14 amino acids. CDR1 and CDR2 (germline): LNHDA, SQIVND (reference sequence). With V trimmed by 7 bases and J by 1 base, 2 bases remained unmatched.

This rearrangement joins TRBV19 to TRBJ1-2; 7 positions agree with TRBD1. J was trimmed by 4 bases and V by 1 base; bases with no gene match: 9. The germline CDR1 and CDR2 sequences are LNHDA and SQIVND (reference sequence). This CDR3 is built from 16 residues. The CDR3 here is CASSIGSDRIGYGYTF. CDR3 DNA: TGTGCCAGTAGTATAGGCTCGGACAGGATCGGCTATGGCTACACCTTC.

The J gene is TRBJ2-3, the V gene TRBV7-6; 7 nucleotides agree with TRBD1. Trimming cost V 5 bases and J 4 bases; bases outside gene matches: 6. Germline V gives CDR1 SGHVS, CDR2 FNYEAQ. The CDR3 contains 14 residues. The CDR3 sequence: CASSLTGVADTQYF. In DNA form, the CDR3 reads TGTGCCAGCAGCCTCACAGGGGTCGCAGATACGCAGTATTTT.

This chain links TRBV4-2 with TRBJ2-1, with 10 bases lining up with TRBD2. The CDR3 sequence is 18 residues long. From germline, CDR1 is LGHNA and CDR2 YNFKEQ. Trimming cost V 0 bases and J 4 bases; bases outside gene matches: 9. The CDR3 protein is CASSQEGSGGFRYNEQFF. CDR3 nucleotides: TGTGCCAGCAGCCAAGAGGGTAGCGGGGGGTTCCGATACAATGAGCAGTTCTTC.

The chain uses TRBV21-1 and TRBJ2-4; TRBD2 is the table's D call, not checked against the DNA. TRBV21-1 is a pseudogene locus. The CDR3 loop spans 15 amino acids. CDR3 DNA: TGTGCCAGCAGAAAAAAGGAAACGGGAGGGAACATTCAGTACTTC. Translated, it gives CASRKKETGGNIQYF.

This rearrangement joins TRBV5-4 to TRBJ2-3; TRBD2 matches at 7 bases. Per the germline V gene, CDR1 is SGHNT and CDR2 is YYREEE (reference sequence). J was trimmed by 7 bases and V by 5 bases; bases with no gene match: 16. The CDR3 covers 16 residues. The CDR3, as DNA: TGTGCCAGCAGACCTTGGGGACTACCACCCACCCATACGCAGTATTTT. Translated, it gives CASRPWGLPPTHTQYF.

The rearrangement uses TRBV5-3 and TRBJ2-3, with TRBD1 identical over 8 bases. TRBV5-3 is identified as an open reading frame with a role that is uncertain. The CDR3 sequence is 15 residues long. V shed 4 bases and J 6 bases; nucleotides not matched to a gene: 10. The CDR3 reads CARSPDRAPLDTQYF. The CDR3 DNA sequence: TGTGCCAGAAGCCCGGACAGGGCGCCCCTTGATACGCAGTATTTT.